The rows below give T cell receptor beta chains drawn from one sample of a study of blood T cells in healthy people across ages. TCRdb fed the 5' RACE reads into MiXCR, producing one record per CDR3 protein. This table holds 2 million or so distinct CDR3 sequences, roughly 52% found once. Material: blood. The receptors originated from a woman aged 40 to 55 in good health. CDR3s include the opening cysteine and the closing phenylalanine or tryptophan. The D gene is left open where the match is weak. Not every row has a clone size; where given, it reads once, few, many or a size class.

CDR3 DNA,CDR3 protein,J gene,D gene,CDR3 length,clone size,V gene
TGCGCCAGCAGCTTGACCGCAAACACCCAAGAGACCCAGTACTTC,CASSLTANTQETQYF,TRBJ2-5,.,15,.,TRBV5-1
TGTGCCACCAGTTCTAGCCTTATCATTGCGCAGTACTTC,CATSSSLIIAQYF,TRBJ2-7,.,13,few,TRBV28
TGCGCCAGCAGCTTCGTCATGGAGCAAGAGACCCAGTACTTC,CASSFVMEQETQYF,TRBJ2-5,.,14,few,TRBV5-1
TGTGCCAGCAGTCGGACGATAATACCTAACACTGAAGCTTTCTTT,CASSRTIIPNTEAFF,TRBJ1-1,.,15,.,TRBV6-5
TGTGCCAGCAGCTTAGTTAGACCCGGACTAGCCGTGGCCGGGGCCAACGTCCTGACTTTC,CASSLVRPGLAVAGANVLTF,TRBJ2-6,TRBD2,20,.,TRBV7-2
TGTGCCAGCAGCCCGACCGCCGGACAGGGCGCTGAAGCTTTCTTT,CASSPTAGQGAEAFF,TRBJ1-1,TRBD1,15,once,TRBV7-3
TGTGCCAGCAGCGAGCGGGGGGCCACCTACGAGCAGTACTTC,CASSERGATYEQYF,TRBJ2-7,TRBD2,14,.,TRBV13
TGTGCCAGCAGCCAAGATCTGATCGAGACCCAGTACTTC,CASSQDLIETQYF,TRBJ2-5,.,13,few,TRBV4-2
TGTGCCAGCAGCCAGGGGTATGAGGGAACCTCCAGCTCTGGGGCCAACGTCCTGACTTTC,CASSQGYEGTSSSGANVLTF,TRBJ2-6,.,20,.,TRBV14
TGTGCCAGCAGCTTAATGGACCGTGGAAAACTGTTTTTT,CASSLMDRGKLFF,TRBJ1-4,.,13,.,TRBV7-9
TGCAGTGCTCCGGGACAGGCGGGTCAAGAGACCCAGTACTTC,CSAPGQAGQETQYF,TRBJ2-5,TRBD1,14,few,TRBV20-1
TGTGCCAGCAGCCAGGGACTAGCGGGGGAGATCACAGATACGCAGTATTTT,CASSQGLAGEITDTQYF,TRBJ2-3,TRBD2,17,few,TRBV13
TGCGCCAGCAGCCAAGATGTGGCAGGGATCCAGCCCCAGCATTTT,CASSQDVAGIQPQHF,TRBJ1-5,.,15,once,TRBV4-3
TGTGCCAGCGCTATACAGGTTTTAGCCAAAAACATTCAGTACTTC,CASAIQVLAKNIQYF,TRBJ2-4,.,15,.,TRBV12-3/TRBV12-4
TGCAGTGCTAGAGGGCCGCTCACAGATACGCAGTATTTT,CSARGPLTDTQYF,TRBJ2-3,.,13,.,TRBV20-1
TGTGCCAGCAGCCCCCCCGGAGGGGGAACTGGGGCCAACGTCCTGACTTTC,CASSPPGGGTGANVLTF,TRBJ2-6,.,17,few,TRBV7-2
TGTGCCAGCAGCTCTCGGACGGGCGTATATAATTCACCCCTCCACTTT,CASSSRTGVYNSPLHF,TRBJ1-6,.,16,.,TRBV28
TGTGCCAGCAGCCTGGGGACAGGGGCCCGGGGTTCACCCCTCCACTTT,CASSLGTGARGSPLHF,TRBJ1-6,TRBD1,16,.,TRBV7-2
TGCGCCAGCAGCCGAGGACCCCGGGACAGGGTCCACGAGCAGTACTTC,CASSRGPRDRVHEQYF,TRBJ2-7,TRBD1,16,.,TRBV4-3
TGTGCCAGCAGATCCTTCTGGGGACAGAACAATGAGCAGTTCTTC,CASRSFWGQNNEQFF,TRBJ2-1,TRBD1,15,few,TRBV11-2
TGTGCCAGCAGTTACGAGGGAGTAGCCAAAAACATTCAGTACTTC,CASSYEGVAKNIQYF,TRBJ2-4,.,15,.,TRBV6-6
TGCAGTGCTAGAAAAGGACAGGGGGCCAGTCAGCCCCAGCATTTT,CSARKGQGASQPQHF,TRBJ1-5,TRBD1,15,.,TRBV20-1
TGCAGTGCCATCCTGGGGTCCGGCTATGGCTACACCTTC,CSAILGSGYGYTF,TRBJ1-2,.,13,.,TRBV20-1
TGTGCCAGCAGTAACCCCGGGTCAACTAGCTCTGGGGCCAACGTCCTGACTTTC,CASSNPGSTSSGANVLTF,TRBJ2-6,.,18,.,TRBV5-5
TGTGCCAGCAGTTACTCGGGGGGGCAAGGAATCTATGGCTACACCTTC,CASSYSGGQGIYGYTF,TRBJ1-2,.,16,.,TRBV6-5
TGTCCCAGCAGCTTATTAGCGGGAACGCAGGAGACCCAGTACTTC,CPSSLLAGTQETQYF,TRBJ2-5,TRBD2,15,.,TRBV7-2
TGCGCCAGCAGACCACTAGCGGGGGGTACCAATGAGCAGTTCTTC,CASRPLAGGTNEQFF,TRBJ2-1,TRBD2,15,.,TRBV5-1
TGCAGTGCTAGAGTACCTCAAGGGGGGCAAAATGAGCAGTTCTTC,CSARVPQGGQNEQFF,TRBJ2-1,.,15,.,TRBV20-1
TGTGCCAGCAGTCGCCCCTCGATCGGCTACACCTTC,CASSRPSIGYTF,TRBJ1-2,.,12,.,TRBV6-6
TGTGCCAGCAGCCAGGGGGGGCCAGCTAACTATGGCTACACCTTC,CASSQGGPANYGYTF,TRBJ1-2,.,15,few,TRBV14
TGCAGTGCAGAAGATGCGCGTTACCCATCCTACGAGCAGTACTTC,CSAEDARYPSYEQYF,TRBJ2-7,.,15,few,TRBV20-1
TGTGCCAGCAGCTTCCTTCAGGGGGCGTCCACAGATACGCAGTATTTT,CASSFLQGASTDTQYF,TRBJ2-3,TRBD1,16,few,TRBV7-2
TGCGCCAGCAGCGACCACCTCAGGTCTGGCACCGGGGAGCTGTTTTTT,CASSDHLRSGTGELFF,TRBJ2-2,.,16,few,TRBV4-1
TGTGCCAGCAGCCCCTGGGACAGAGGACTTAATGAAAAACTGTTTTTT,CASSPWDRGLNEKLFF,TRBJ1-4,TRBD1,16,few,TRBV5-5
TGTGCCAGTAGCATCGGGAGATGGATGAACACTGAAGCTTTCTTT,CASSIGRWMNTEAFF,TRBJ1-1,.,15,.,TRBV19
TGTGCCAGCCCCAAGGGGGCAAGCACAGATACGCAGTATTTT,CASPKGASTDTQYF,TRBJ2-3,TRBD1,14,.,TRBV7-2
TGTGCCAGCAGAAGGGACCGTAATCAGCCCCTGCATTTT,CASRRDRNQPLHF,TRBJ1-5,.,13,.,TRBV27
TGTGCCAGCAGTCCCCTGGAGGGGGCCCCCTACAATGAGCAGTTCTTC,CASSPLEGAPYNEQFF,TRBJ2-1,.,16,.,TRBV12-3/TRBV12-4
TGTGCCAGCAGCTTAACTAGACCAGATACGCAGTATTTT,CASSLTRPDTQYF,TRBJ2-3,.,13,.,TRBV6-6
TGTGCCAGCAGTGAAACGGCGGAAGGAGCGGGACTAGCGGGAGAGACCCAGTACTTC,CASSETAEGAGLAGETQYF,TRBJ2-5,TRBD2,19,.,TRBV6-1
TGCGCCAGACCGTTGAACATTCAGTACTTC,CARPLNIQYF,TRBJ2-4,.,10,.,TRBV5-1
TGTGCCAGCAAAGGGTCTTTCTACGAGCAGTACTTC,CASKGSFYEQYF,TRBJ2-7,.,12,few,TRBV2
TGTGCCAGCAGTGGGACACCGGGACAGGGTAAACCTCAGCCCCAGCATTTT,CASSGTPGQGKPQPQHF,TRBJ1-5,TRBD1,17,.,TRBV6-1
TGTGCCAGCAGCGTAGGGAGGCTAGCGGGTAGCACAGATACGCAGTATTTT,CASSVGRLAGSTDTQYF,TRBJ2-3,TRBD2,17,.,TRBV9
TGCGCCAGCAGCTTGAAGTCCCGGGGCGTTGCTTTCTTT,CASSLKSRGVAFF,TRBJ1-1,.,13,.,TRBV5-1
TGCAGTGCTAGAGAGATTGGTCTAGCCAAAAACATTCAGTACTTC,CSAREIGLAKNIQYF,TRBJ2-4,.,15,.,TRBV20-1
TGTGCCAGCAGCTTAGCGGGGGGGTCTCGGAATGAGCAGTACTTC,CASSLAGGSRNEQYF,TRBJ2-5,TRBD2,15,.,TRBV7-9
TGCGCCAGCAGCGGGTACAGTAGGGACATCTCCTACGAGCAGTACTTC,CASSGYSRDISYEQYF,TRBJ2-7,.,16,.,TRBV5-1
TGTGCCAGCAGCGGCGCGGGGGGCTTGGGAAATTCACCCCTCCACTTT,CASSGAGGLGNSPLHF,TRBJ1-6,.,16,.,TRBV7-9
TGCAGTGCCACCGGCGGTTATCAGCCCCAGCATTTT,CSATGGYQPQHF,TRBJ1-5,.,12,.,TRBV20-1
TGCGCCAGCAGCTTCTCCCACGGCACAGATACGCAGTATTTT,CASSFSHGTDTQYF,TRBJ2-3,.,14,.,TRBV5-1
TGTACCAGCAACGAACTAGCGGGGGGGCATAATGAGCAGTTCTTC,CTSNELAGGHNEQFF,TRBJ2-1,TRBD2,15,.,TRBV12-3/TRBV12-4
TGCAGTGCTAGAAGTTTAGGGCTAGCCCCGTCGGAGACCCAGTACTTC,CSARSLGLAPSETQYF,TRBJ2-5,.,16,.,TRBV20-1
TGTGCCAGCAGTCAATTTAAGACCCAAGAGACCCAGTACTTC,CASSQFKTQETQYF,TRBJ2-5,.,14,.,TRBV2
TGTGCCAGCAGCCCCACGCGGGGGGCTAGCGGGGGGACCTCCCCCACAGATACGCAGTATTTT,CASSPTRGASGGTSPTDTQYF,TRBJ2-3,TRBD2,21,.,TRBV6-1
TGCGCCAGCACCTTATCGACGGCAATGAACACTGAAGCTTTCTTT,CASTLSTAMNTEAFF,TRBJ1-1,.,15,.,TRBV5-1